This T cell receptor (beta chain) was identified in a study of blood T cell repertoires in COVID-19. Study-level information: The United States, Italy and Spain supplied acute and convalescent COVID-19 samples. In each case, the material was cDNA or gDNA derived from T cells, B-cell-depleted T cells, or PBMCs.

V lost 6 bases, J lost 5 bases, and 7 bases stayed unmatched. Germline V CDR1 and CDR2: MNHEY, SVGAGI. The CDR3 spans 14 residues. Per the original methods: Reference gene primer amplification gave estimated nucleated cell counts. Some clones are missing from TCRdb's copy, which holds only in-frame ones; the method was immunoSEQ multiplex PCR. D and trimming come from the DNA, and the V and J calls and clone size come from that table. The sample includes approximately 220,000 clones, over 80% of them seen just once. The material sequenced was peripheral blood. This TCR came from a man aged 35 to 55 with acute or convalescent COVID-19. The genes are TRBV6-5 and TRBJ2-1, with 7 bases matching TRBD1. The CDR3 DNA reads as TGTGCCAGCAGCCGAAAGGACAGGAACAATGAGCAGTTCTTC. The encoded protein is CASSRKDRNNEQFF.